The clone carrying this T cell receptor (beta chain) appeared a few times. The antigen is not known. Germline and genes here are mouse. The read gets to within 4 residues of the CDR3 end, and the germline J gene fills in the rest. The record originates from a study of CD8+ T cells in alopecia areata. Study as a whole: Donor skin was harvested from approximately 6-13-month-old C3H/HeJ mice with spontaneous alopecia and grafted onto roughly 7-11-week-old female C3H/HeJ recipients.

As the sequencing template, cDNA was produced by extracting RNA and reverse transcribing it. Sequencing used immunoSEQ multiplex PCR; TCRdb keeps in-frame clones, though not all of them. Found here are about 19,000 clones, no singletons; the ten largest cover approximately 33%. Notes on the study in general: When scalp samples are sequenced, resident alphabeta T cells of normal skin are also captured. Higher clonality than in normal scalp was seen in lesional scalp, especially alopecia totalis/universalis.

Combined cutaneous lymph node cells underwent sorting by CD4, CD8alpha, NKG2D, NKG2ACE and additional markers. V was pared by 5 bases and J by 1 base, with 11 bases of the junction left unmatched. This CDR3 is 17 amino acids long. Germline CDR1 reads FNHDT; CDR2 reads SITEND (reference sequence). Source material: CD8+ T cells sorted from a lymph node. The TCR was taken from a C3H/HeJ mouse with alopecia areata. For the strain, the MHC haplotype given is H2-k. V and J are TRBV19 and TRBJ2-2; 7 bases map to TRBD1. The CDR3 loop is CASRIPSGTENTGQLYF. The sequenced part of the CDR3 DNA is TGTGCCAGCAGAATCCCATCCGGGACAGAAAACACCGGG. Based on the CDR3 plus reference TRBV19 and TRBJ2-2, the full variable domain is GGIITQTPKFLIGQEGQKLTLKCQQNFNHDTMYWYRQDSGKGLRLIYYSITENDLQKGDLSEGYDASREKKSSFSLTVTSAQKNEMAVFLCASRIPSGTENTGQLYFGEGSKLTVL.